A single sample is the source of the 5 T cell receptor beta chains below, sequenced in a study of human T cells and chemical hapten exposure. One entry per CDR3 protein results from TCRdb running MiXCR on the RACE reads. The table lists about 49,000 distinct CDR3 sequences, less than 10% of them singletons. Indicated time point: patch test 1, 2 weeks after DPC sensitization. Noted treatment: therapeutic diphenylcyclopropenone sensitization with weekly scalp DPC. The sample in question was whole blood, obtained in connection with sensitization to the hapten diphenylcyclopropenone (DPC). Receptor source: a woman between 45 and 65 years old with alopecia areata. Some clones in this sample may be carry-over from other donors' samples.

The V gene is TRBV7-6, the J gene TRBJ1-4; no reliable D call. V lost 5 bases to trimming and J lost 8 bases, with 12 bases between them. Germline lookup yields CDR1 SGHVS and CDR2 FNYEAQ. CDR3 length: 13 residues. The CDR3 DNA is TGTGCCAGCAGCCGTGAAGGTGGGGAAAAACTGTTTTTT. Protein: CASSREGGEKLFF.

This clonotype was detected many times. CDR3 amino acids: CSVSEGGLTDTQYF. CDR3 nucleotide sequence: TGCAGCGTTTCTGAGGGGGGTCTAACAGATACGCAGTATTTT. V is TRBV29-1 and J is TRBJ2-3; either TRBD1 or TRBD2 may fit D (6 bases each). Germline lookup yields CDR1 SQVTM and CDR2 ANQGSEA. Trimming took off 5 bases at V and 3 bases at J, with 15 bases between the two ends. The CDR3 covers 14 residues.

This clonotype was counted at least ten times. The chain is built from TRBV11-2 and TRBJ2-1; D is undetermined. V dropped 4 bases and J dropped 0 bases, with 10 bases sitting between them. The CDR3 is 15 residues long. Germline lookup yields CDR1 SGHAT and CDR2 FQNNGV. CDR3 DNA sequence: TGTGCCAGCAGCTACTACACGAGCTCCTACAATGAGCAGTTCTTC. Its protein is CASSYYTSSYNEQFF.

This clonotype occurred many times. The CDR3 DNA follows: TGCGCCAGCAGCTTGGGAACTCTAGCCAAAAACATTCAGTACTTC. Translated: CASSLGTLAKNIQYF. The chain is built from TRBV5-1 and TRBJ2-4; D unresolved. The CDR3 sequence is 15 residues long. The V end was cut by 0 bases, the J end by 0 bases, with 7 bases between. Germline V CDR1 and CDR2: SGHRS, YFSETQ.

This clonotype came up a few times. The chain couples TRBV30 to TRBJ2-2; D is perhaps TRBD2 (5 bases). Trimming cost V 5 bases and J 3 bases, with 16 bases left between them. The V gene's germline CDR1 is GTSNPN and CDR2 SVGIG (reference sequence). This CDR3 comprises 15 residues. The CDR3 nucleotides read TGTGCCTGGTCCCCGGCGGGTCGAGACACCGGGGAGCTGTTTTTT. Its translation: CAWSPAGRDTGELFF. The variable domain in full, with the rest retrieved from reference TRBV30 and TRBJ2-2, is SQTIHQWPATLVQPVGSPLSLECTVEGTSNPNLYWYRQAAGRGLQLLFYSVGIGQISSEVPQNLSASRPQDRQFILSSKKLLLSDSGFYLCAWSPAGRDTGELFFGEGSRLTVL.